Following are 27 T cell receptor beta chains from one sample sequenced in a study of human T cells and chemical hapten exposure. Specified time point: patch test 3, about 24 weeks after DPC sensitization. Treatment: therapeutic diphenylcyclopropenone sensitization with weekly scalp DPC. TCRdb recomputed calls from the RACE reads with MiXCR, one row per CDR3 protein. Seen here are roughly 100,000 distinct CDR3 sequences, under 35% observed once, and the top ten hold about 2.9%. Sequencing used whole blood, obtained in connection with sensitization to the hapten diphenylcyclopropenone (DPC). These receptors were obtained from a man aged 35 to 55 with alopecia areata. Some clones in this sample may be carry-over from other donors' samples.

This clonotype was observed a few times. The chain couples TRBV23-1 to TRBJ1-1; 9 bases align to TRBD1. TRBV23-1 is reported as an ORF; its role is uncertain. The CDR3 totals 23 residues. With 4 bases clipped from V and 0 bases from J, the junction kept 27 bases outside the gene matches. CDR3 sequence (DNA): TGCGCCAGCAGTCTACCGGCGATCACACTGGACAGGGGTATGACCCCCATGAACACTGAAGCTTTCTTT. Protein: CASSLPAITLDRGMTPMNTEAFF.

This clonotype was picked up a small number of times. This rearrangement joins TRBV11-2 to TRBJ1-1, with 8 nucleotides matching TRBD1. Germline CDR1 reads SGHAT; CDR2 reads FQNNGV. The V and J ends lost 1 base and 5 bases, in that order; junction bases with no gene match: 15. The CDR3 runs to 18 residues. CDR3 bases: TGTGCCAGCAGCTTAGTCCCCCCACGGACAGGGCAGGGGACTGAAGCTTTCTTT. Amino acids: CASSLVPPRTGQGTEAFF.

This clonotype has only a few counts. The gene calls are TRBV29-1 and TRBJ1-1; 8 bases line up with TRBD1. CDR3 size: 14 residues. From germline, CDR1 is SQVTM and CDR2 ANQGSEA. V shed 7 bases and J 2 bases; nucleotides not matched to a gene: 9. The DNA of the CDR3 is TGCAGCGCCGGAAGGACAGGGACAAACACTGAAGCTTTCTTT. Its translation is CSAGRTGTNTEAFF.

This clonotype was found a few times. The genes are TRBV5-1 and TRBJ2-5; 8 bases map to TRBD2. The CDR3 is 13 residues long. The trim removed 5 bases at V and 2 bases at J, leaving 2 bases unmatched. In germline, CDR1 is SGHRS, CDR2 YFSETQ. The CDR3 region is CASRLAEQETQYF. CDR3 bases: TGCGCCAGCAGACTAGCGGAGCAAGAGACCCAGTACTTC. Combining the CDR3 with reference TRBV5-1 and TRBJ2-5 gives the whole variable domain KAGVTQTPRYLIKTRGQQVTLSCSPISGHRSVSWYQQTPGQGLQFLFEYFSETQRNKGNFPGRFSGRQFSNSRSEMNVSTLELGDSALYLCASRLAEQETQYFGPGTRLLVL.

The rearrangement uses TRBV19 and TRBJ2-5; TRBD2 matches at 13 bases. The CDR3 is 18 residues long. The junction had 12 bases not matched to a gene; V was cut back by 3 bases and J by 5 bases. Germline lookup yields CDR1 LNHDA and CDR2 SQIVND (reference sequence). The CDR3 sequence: CASSIGEGLAGVRETQYF. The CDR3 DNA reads TGTGCCAGTAGTATCGGGGAAGGACTAGCGGGAGTTCGGGAGACCCAGTACTTC.

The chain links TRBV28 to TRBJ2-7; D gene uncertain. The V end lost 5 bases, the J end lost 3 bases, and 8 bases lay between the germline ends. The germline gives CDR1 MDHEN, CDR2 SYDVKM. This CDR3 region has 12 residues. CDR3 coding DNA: TGTGCCAGCAGTCCTCGTTTCTACGAGCAGTACTTC. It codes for CASSPRFYEQYF.

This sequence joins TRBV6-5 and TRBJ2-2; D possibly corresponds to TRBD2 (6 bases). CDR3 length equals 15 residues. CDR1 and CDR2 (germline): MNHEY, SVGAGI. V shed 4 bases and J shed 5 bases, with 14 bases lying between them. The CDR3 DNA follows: TGTGCCAGCAGTTCGATAGGCGGGAATACCGGGGAGCTGTTTTTT. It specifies CASSSIGGNTGELFF.

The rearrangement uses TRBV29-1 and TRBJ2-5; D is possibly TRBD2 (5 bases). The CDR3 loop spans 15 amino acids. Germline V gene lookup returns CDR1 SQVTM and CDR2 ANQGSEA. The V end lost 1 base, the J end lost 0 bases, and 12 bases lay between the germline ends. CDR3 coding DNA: TGCAGCGTTGAAGGCCACCGGCGGGACCAAGAGACCCAGTACTTC. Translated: CSVEGHRRDQETQYF.

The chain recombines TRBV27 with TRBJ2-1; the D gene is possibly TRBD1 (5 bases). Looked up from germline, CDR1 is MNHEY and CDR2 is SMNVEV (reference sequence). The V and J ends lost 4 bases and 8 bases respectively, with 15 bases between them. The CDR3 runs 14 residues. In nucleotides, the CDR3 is TGTGCCAGCAGTTCACAGGTCCCTTATGATGAGCAGTTCTTC. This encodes CASSSQVPYDEQFF.

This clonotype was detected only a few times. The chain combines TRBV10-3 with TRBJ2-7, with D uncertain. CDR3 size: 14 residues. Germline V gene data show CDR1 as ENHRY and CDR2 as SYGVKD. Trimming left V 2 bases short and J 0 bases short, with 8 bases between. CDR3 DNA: TGTGCCATCAGTGAGGGGCAGAGCTCCTACGAGCAGTACGTC. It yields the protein CAISEGQSSYEQYV.

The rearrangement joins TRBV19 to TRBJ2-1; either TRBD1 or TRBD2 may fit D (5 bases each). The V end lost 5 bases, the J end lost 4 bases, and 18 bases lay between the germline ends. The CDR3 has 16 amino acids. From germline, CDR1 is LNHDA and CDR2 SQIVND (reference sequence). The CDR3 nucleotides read TGTGCCAGTAGTGACCCGGGACCCGTTGTATACAATGAGCAGTTCTTC. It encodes CASSDPGPVVYNEQFF.

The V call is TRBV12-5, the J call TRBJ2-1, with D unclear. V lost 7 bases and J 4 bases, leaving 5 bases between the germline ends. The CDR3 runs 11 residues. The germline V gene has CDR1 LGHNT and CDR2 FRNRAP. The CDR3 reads CASAVYNEQFF. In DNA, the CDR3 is TGTGCTAGTGCCGTTTACAATGAGCAGTTCTTC.

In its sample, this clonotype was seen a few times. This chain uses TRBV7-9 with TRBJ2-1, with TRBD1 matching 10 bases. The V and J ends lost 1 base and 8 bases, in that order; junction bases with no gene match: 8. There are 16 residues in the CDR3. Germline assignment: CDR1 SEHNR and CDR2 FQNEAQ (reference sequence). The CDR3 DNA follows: TGTGCCAGCAGCTTAGAGGACAGGGGGGTTTTCGATGAGCAGTTCTTC. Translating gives CASSLEDRGVFDEQFF.

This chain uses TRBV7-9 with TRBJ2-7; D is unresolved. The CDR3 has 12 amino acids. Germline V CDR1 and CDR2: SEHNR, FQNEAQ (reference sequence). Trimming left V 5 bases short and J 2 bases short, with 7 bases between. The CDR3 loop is CASSAAAYEQYV. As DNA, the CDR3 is TGTGCCAGCAGCGCGGCCGCCTACGAGCAGTACGTC.

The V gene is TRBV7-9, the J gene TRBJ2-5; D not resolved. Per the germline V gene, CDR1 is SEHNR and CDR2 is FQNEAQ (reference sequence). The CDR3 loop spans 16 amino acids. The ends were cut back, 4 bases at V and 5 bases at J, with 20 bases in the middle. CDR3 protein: CASSYGLSLTKETQYF. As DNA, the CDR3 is TGTGCCAGCAGCTATGGCCTATCACTAACGAAGGAGACCCAGTACTTC.

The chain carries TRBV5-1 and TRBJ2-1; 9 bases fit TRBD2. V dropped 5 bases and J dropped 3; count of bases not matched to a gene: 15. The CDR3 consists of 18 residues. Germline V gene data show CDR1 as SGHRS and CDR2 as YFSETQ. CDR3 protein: CASRPWTSAKGDYNEQFF. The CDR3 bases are TGCGCCAGCAGACCCTGGACTAGCGCCAAAGGGGACTACAATGAGCAGTTCTTC.

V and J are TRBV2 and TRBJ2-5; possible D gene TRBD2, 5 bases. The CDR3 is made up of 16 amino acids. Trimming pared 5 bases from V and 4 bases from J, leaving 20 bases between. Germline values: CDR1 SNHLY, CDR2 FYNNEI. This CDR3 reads CASSRTGPSSGETQYF. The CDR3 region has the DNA TGTGCCAGCAGTCGCACTGGGCCTTCCAGCGGAGAGACCCAGTACTTC.

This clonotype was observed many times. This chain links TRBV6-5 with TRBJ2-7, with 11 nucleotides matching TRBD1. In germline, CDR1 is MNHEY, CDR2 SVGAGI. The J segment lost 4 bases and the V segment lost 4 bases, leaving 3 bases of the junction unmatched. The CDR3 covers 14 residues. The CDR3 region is CASSWTGGIYEQYF. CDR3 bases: TGTGCCAGCAGTTGGACAGGGGGCATATACGAGCAGTACTTC.

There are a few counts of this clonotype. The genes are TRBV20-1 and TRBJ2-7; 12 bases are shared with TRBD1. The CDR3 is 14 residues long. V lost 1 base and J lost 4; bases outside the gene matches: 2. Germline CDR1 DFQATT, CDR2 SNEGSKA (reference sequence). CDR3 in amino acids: CSARGDRGRYEQYF. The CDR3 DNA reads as TGCAGTGCTAGAGGGGACAGGGGGCGATACGAGCAGTACTTC.

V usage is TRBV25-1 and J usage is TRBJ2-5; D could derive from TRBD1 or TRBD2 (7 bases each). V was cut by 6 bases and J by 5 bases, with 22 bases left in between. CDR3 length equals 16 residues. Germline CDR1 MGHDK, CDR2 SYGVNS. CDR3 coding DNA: TGTGCCAGCAGGGGGGTGACAGGGACTATGTATGAGACCCAGTACTTC. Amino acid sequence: CASRGVTGTMYETQYF.

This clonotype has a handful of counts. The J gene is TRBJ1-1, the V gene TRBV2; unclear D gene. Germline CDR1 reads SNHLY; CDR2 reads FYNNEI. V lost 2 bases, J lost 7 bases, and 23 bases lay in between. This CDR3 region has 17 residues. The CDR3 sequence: CASSEQPTVPEPDEAFF. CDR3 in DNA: TGTGCCAGCAGTGAACAACCGACTGTCCCTGAGCCGGATGAAGCTTTCTTT.

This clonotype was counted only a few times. The CDR3 protein is CASSWGTGIGGAFF. CDR3 in DNA: TGTGCCAGCAGCTGGGGGACAGGGATTGGGGGAGCTTTCTTT. V usage is TRBV12-3 or TRBV12-4 and J usage is TRBJ1-1, with TRBD1 matching 9 bases. V lost 6 bases, J lost 10 bases, and 12 bases stayed unmatched. The CDR3 totals 14 residues.

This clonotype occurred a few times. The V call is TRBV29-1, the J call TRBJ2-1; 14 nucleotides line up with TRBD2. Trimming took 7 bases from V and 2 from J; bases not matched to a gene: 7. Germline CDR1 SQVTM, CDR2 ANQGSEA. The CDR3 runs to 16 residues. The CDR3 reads CSGGGLAGATYNEQFF. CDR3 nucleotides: TGCAGCGGCGGGGGACTAGCGGGAGCCACCTACAATGAGCAGTTCTTC.

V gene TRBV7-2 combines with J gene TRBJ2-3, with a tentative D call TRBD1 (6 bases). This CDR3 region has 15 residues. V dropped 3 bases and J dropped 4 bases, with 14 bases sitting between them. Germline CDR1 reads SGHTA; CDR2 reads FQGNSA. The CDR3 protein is CASSFGQPGADTQYF. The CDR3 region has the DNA TGTGCCAGCAGCTTCGGACAGCCTGGGGCAGATACGCAGTATTTT.

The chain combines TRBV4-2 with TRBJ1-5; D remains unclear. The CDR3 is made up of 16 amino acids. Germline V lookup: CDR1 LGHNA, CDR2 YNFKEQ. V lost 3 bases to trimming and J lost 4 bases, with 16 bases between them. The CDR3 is CASSQGTGRNNQPQHF. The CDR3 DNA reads TGTGCCAGCAGCCAGGGTACCGGACGGAATAATCAGCCCCAGCATTTT.

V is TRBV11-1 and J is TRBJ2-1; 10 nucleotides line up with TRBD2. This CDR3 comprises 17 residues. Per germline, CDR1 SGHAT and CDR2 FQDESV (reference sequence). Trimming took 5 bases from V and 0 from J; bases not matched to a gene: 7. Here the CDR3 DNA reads TGTGCCAGCAGCCTACTAGCGGGATCCACCTCCTACAATGAGCAGTTCTTC. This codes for CASSLLAGSTSYNEQFF.

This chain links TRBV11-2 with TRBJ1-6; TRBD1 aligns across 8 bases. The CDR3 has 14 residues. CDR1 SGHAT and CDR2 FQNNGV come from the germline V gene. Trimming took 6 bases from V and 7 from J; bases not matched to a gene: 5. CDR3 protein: CASSRTGPNSPLHF. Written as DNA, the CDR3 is TGTGCCAGCAGTCGGACAGGGCCCAATTCACCCCTCCACTTT.